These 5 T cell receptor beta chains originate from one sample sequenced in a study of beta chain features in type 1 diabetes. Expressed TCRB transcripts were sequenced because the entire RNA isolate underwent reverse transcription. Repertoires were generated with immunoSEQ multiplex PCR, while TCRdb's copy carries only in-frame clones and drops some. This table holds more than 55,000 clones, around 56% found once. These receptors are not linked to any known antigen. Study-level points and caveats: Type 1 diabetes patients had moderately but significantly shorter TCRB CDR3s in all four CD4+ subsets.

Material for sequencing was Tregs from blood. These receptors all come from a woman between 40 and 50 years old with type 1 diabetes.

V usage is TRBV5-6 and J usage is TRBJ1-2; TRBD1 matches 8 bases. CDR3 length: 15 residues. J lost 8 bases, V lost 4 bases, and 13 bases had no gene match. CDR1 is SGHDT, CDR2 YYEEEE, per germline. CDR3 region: CASSPGQGNFWGYTF. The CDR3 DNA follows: TGTGCCAGCAGCCCAGGACAGGGAAACTTTTGGGGCTACACCTTC.

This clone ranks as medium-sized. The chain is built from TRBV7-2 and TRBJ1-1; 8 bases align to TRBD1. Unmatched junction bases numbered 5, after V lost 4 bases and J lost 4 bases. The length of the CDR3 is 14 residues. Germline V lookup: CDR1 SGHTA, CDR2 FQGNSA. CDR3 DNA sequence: TGTGCCAGCAGCTCTCCAGGGGGCGTCACTGAAGCTTTCTTT. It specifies CASSSPGGVTEAFF.

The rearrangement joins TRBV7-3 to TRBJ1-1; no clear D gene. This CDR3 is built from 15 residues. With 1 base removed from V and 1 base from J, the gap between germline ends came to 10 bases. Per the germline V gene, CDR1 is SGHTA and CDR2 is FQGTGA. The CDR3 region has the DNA TGTGCCAGCAGCTTAATGGCCGGGAAGAACACTGAAGCTTTCTTT. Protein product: CASSLMAGKNTEAFF. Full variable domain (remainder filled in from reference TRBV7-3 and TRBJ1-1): GAGVSQTPSNKVTEKGKYVELRCDPISGHTALYWYRQSLGQGPEFLIYFQGTGAADDSGLPNDRFFAVRPEGSVSTLKIQRTERGDSAVYLCASSLMAGKNTEAFFGQGTRLTVV.

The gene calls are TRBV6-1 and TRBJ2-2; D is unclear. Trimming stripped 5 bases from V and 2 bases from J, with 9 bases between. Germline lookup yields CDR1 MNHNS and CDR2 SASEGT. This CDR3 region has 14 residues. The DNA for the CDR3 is TGTGCCAGCAGTTATTGGCCCAACACCGGGGAGCTGTTTTTT. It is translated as CASSYWPNTGELFF.

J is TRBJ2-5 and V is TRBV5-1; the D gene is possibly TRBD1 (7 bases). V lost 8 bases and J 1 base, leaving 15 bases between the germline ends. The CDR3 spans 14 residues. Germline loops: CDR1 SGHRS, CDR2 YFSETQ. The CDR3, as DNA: TGCGCCAGTTATACAGGGGACTTCCAAGAGACCCAGTACTTC. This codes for CASYTGDFQETQYF. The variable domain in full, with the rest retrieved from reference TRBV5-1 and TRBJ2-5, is KAGVTQTPRYLIKTRGQQVTLSCSPISGHRSVSWYQQTPGQGLQFLFEYFSETQRNKGNFPGRFSGRQFSNSRSEMNVSTLELGDSALYLCASYTGDFQETQYFGPGTRLLVL.